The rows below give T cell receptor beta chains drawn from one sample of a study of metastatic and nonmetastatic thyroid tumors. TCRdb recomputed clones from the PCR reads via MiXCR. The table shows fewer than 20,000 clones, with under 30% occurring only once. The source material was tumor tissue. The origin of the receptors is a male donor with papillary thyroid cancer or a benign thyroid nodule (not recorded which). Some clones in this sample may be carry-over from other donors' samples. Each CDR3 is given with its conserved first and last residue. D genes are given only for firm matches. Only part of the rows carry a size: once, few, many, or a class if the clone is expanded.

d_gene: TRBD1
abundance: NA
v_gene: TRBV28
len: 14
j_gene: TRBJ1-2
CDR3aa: CASSLDRGKNGYTF
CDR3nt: TGTGCCAGCAGCCTGGACAGGGGAAAGAATGGCTACACCTTC

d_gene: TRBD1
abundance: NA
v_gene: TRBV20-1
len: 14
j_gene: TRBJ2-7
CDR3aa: CSALPGTGFYEQYF
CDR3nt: TGCAGTGCTCTACCCGGGACAGGGTTTTACGAGCAGTACTTC

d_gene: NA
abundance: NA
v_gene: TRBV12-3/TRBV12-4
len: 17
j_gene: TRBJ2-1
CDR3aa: CASSFDNSAGETHEQVF
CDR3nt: TGTGCCAGCAGTTTCGATAACTCGGCAGGCGAAACACATGAGCAGGTCTTC

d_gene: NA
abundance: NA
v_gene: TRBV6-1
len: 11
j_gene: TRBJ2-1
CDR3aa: CASSGDTQQFF
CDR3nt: TGTGCCAGCAGCGGGGACACTCAGCAGTTCTTC

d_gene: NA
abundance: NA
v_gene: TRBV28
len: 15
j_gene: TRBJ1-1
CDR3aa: CASRTQPLMNTEAFF
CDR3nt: TGTGCCAGCAGAACTCAGCCTCTGATGAACACTGAAGCTTTCTTT

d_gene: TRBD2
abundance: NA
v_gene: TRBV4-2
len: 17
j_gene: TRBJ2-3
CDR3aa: CASNTMTSGRETNTQYF
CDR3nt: TGTGCCAGCAACACAATGACTAGCGGGAGGGAGACGAATACGCAGTATTTT

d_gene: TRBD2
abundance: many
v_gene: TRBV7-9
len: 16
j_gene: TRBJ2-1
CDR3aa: CASSLEAGGAYNEQFF
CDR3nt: TGTGCCAGCAGCTTAGAAGCGGGGGGGGCCTACAATGAGCAGTTCTTC

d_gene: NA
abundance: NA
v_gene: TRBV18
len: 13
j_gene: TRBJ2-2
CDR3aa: CASSPDFTAELFF
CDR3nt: TGTGCCAGCTCACCGGACTTCACCGCGGAGCTGTTTTTT

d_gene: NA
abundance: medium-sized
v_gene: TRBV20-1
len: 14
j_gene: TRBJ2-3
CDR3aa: CSAIFSGRTDTQYF
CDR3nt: TGCAGTGCTATATTTTCGGGCCGCACAGATACGCAGTATTTT

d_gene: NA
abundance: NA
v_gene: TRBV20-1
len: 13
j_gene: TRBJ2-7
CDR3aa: CSAGQGFQDEQYF
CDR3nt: TGCAGTGCTGGGCAGGGATTCCAGGACGAGCAGTACTTC

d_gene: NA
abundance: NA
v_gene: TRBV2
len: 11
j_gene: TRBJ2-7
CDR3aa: CASSNYYEQYF
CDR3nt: TGTGCCAGTAGCAACTACTACGAGCAGTACTTC

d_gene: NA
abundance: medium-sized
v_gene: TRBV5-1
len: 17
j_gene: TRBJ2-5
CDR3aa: CASSLGLAQHLQETQYF
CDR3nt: TGCGCCAGCAGCTTGGGTCTGGCCCAACACCTTCAAGAGACCCAGTACTTC

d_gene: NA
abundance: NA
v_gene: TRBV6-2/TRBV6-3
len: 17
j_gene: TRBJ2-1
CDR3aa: CAISYSRRGRAYNEQFF
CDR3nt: TGTGCCATCAGTTACTCGAGGCGGGGGCGGGCCTACAATGAGCAGTTCTTC

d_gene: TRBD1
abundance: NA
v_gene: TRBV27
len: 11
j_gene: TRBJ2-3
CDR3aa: CASGRDRVQYF
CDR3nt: TGTGCCAGCGGCCGGGACAGGGTACAGTATTTT

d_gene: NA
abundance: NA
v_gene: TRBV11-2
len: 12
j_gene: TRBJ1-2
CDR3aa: CASSLGEYGYTF
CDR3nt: TGTGCCAGCAGCTTGGGCGAATATGGCTACACCTTC

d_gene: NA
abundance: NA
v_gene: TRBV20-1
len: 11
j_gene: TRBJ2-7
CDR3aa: CSARTGYEQCF
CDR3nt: TGCAGTGCAAGGACCGGTTACGAGCAGTGCTTC

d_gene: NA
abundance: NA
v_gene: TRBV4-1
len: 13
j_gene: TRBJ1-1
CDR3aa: CASSQRENTEAFF
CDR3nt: TGCGCCAGCAGCCAGCGGGAGAACACTGAAGCTTTCTTT

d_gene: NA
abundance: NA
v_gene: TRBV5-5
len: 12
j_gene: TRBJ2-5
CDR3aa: CASSSKEETQYF
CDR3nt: TGTGCCAGCAGCTCGAAAGAAGAGACCCAGTACTTC

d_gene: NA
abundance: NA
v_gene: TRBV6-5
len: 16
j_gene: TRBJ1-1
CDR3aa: CASSLDRGLLNTEAFF
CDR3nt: TGTGCCAGCAGTTTAGACCGGGGACTCCTGAACACTGAAGCTTTCTTT

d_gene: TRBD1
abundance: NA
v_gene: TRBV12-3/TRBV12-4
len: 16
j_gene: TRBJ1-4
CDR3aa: CASGISAGQDGLFPAF
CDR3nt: TGTGCCAGCGGCATCTCGGCGGGACAGGATGGGCTATTCCCTGCTTTT

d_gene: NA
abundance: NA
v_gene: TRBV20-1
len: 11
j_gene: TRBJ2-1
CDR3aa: CSAEGRTEQFF
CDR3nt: TGCAGTGCCGAAGGCAGGACAGAGCAGTTCTTC

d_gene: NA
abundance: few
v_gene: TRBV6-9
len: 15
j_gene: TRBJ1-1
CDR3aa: CASSYGDRVDTEAFF
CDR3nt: TGTGCCAGCAGTTATGGGGACCGGGTTGACACTGAAGCTTTCTTT

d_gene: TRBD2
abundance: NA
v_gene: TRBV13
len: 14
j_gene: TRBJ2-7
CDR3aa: CASSRGLAIYEQYF
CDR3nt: TGTGCCAGCAGCCGGGGACTAGCTATATACGAGCAGTACTTC

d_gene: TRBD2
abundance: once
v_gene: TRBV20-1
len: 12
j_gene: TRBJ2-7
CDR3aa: CSALAGVLVQYF
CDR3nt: TGCAGTGCTTTGGCGGGAGTTTTAGTGCAGTACTTC

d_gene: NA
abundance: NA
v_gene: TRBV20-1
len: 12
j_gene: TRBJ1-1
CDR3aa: CSAARGYTEAFF
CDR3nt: TGCAGTGCTGCACGGGGGTACACTGAAGCTTTCTTT

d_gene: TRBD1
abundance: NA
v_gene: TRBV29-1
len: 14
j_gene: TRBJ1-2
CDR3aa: CSVDGEGQGRGYTF
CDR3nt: TGCAGCGTTGATGGGGAGGGACAGGGCCGCGGCTACACCTTC

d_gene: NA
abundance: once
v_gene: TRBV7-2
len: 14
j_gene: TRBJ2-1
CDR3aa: CASRRRVSYNGQFF
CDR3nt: TGTGCCAGCAGGCGCCGGGTGTCCTACAATGGGCAGTTCTTC

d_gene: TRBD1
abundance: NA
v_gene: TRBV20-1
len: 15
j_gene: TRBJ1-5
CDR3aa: CSVRGGQVKNQPQHF
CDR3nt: TGCAGTGTTAGAGGGGGACAGGTCAAGAATCAGCCGCAGCATTTT

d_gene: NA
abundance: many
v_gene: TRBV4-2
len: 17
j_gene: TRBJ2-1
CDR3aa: CASSQESVADRMNEQFF
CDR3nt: TGTGCCAGCAGCCAAGAATCGGTAGCGGATCGGATGAATGAGCAGTTCTTC

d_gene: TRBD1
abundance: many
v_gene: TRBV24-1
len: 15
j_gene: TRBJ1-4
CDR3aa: CATETGVPLNEKLFF
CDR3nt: TGTGCCACTGAGACAGGGGTCCCGCTTAATGAAAAACTGTTTTTT

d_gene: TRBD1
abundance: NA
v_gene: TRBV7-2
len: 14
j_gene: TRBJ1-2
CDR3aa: CASSEIDRVDGYTF
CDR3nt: TGTGCCAGCAGCGAGATAGACAGGGTAGATGGCTACACCTTC